This T cell receptor beta chain is drawn from a study of blood T cell repertoires in COVID-19. Assay used: immunoSEQ multiplex PCR; TCRdb lists only in-frame clones, some missing. The profile shows approximately 79,000 clones, about 79% of them singletons. J was trimmed by 2 bases and V by 5 bases; bases with no gene match: 5. The CDR3 consists of 15 residues. The germline V gene encodes CDR1 SGHTA and CDR2 FQGNSA. The sequencing sample was made of peripheral blood. V usage is TRBV7-2 and J usage is TRBJ2-1; 8 nucleotides align to TRBD2. The origin of this receptor is a woman between 50 and 59 years old with acute or convalescent COVID-19. The CDR3 coding sequence is TGTGCCAGCAGCCTCGCAGCGGGAGCCTACAATGAGCAGTTCTTC. It yields the protein CASSLAAGAYNEQFF.